This T cell receptor beta chain was recovered during a study of early stage breast cancer tumors. About the study: About 80% of the 16 invasive tumors were ER+, PR+ and HER2-. Samples were sequenced at roughly 10-fold average coverage.

Each sample had two DNA replicates, 0.45 to 0.65 ug blood or around 1.6 ug tissue. Sequenced by immunoSEQ multiplex PCR; TCRdb stores in-frame clones only, minus some. The sample has 50,000 to 65,000 clones, roughly 80% seen once. The sample comprised blood. The sequence derives from a person in their thirties with breast cancer.

The CDR3 bases are TGTGCCAGCAGCCAGGCCGGGACAGGCCTTGTCTCTGGAAACACCATATATTTT. It yields the protein CASSQAGTGLVSGNTIYF. The V and J genes are TRBV4-2 and TRBJ1-3, with 8 bases fitting TRBD1. This CDR3 is 18 amino acids long. In germline, CDR1 is LGHNA, CDR2 YNFKEQ. V gave up 3 bases and J gave up 0 bases; unmatched junction bases: 10.